The 7 T cell receptor beta chains below were found in one sample sequenced in a study of CD8 T cells in ankylosing spondylitis. TCRdb re-called the 5' RACE reads through MiXCR, storing one row per CDR3 protein. The sample carries approximately 300,000 distinct CDR3 sequences, around 20% recorded once. The sequencing input was blood, either unsorted or a sorted T cell fraction (not recorded which). The receptors originated from a female donor with ankylosing spondylitis or in good health (not recorded which).

The chain carries TRBV24-1 and TRBJ2-1; 10 bases fit TRBD1. The germline gives CDR1 KGHDR, CDR2 SFDVKD. The CDR3 is made up of 16 amino acids. The junction had 9 bases not matched to a gene; V was cut back by 3 bases and J by 8 bases. CDR3 coding DNA: TGTGCCACCAGTGATCCACGACAGGGGGCTTCGGATGAGCAGTTCTTC. Its protein is CATSDPRQGASDEQFF.

This clonotype was counted only a few times. The chain has TRBV7-3 and TRBJ2-6; D is ambiguous. The V gene lost 1 base and the J gene lost 2 bases, with 3 bases spanning the gap. CDR3 length equals 14 residues. Germline CDR1 SGHTA, CDR2 FQGTGA. The CDR3 DNA is TGTGCCAGCAGCTTAAACCCTGGGGCCAACGTCCTGACTTTC. Translating gives CASSLNPGANVLTF.

V usage is TRBV18 and J usage is TRBJ1-1; D may be TRBD1 (5 bases). Trimming cost V 2 bases and J 7 bases, with 17 bases left between them. The germline V gene encodes CDR1 KGHSH and CDR2 LQKENI. CDR3 size: 15 residues. CDR3 region: CASSPSGQGGIEAFF. DNA for the CDR3: TGTGCCAGCTCACCATCGGGCCAGGGCGGGATTGAAGCTTTCTTT.

The gene calls are TRBV20-1 and TRBJ2-1; D is tentatively TRBD1 or TRBD2 (5 bases each). CDR1 DFQATT and CDR2 SNEGSKA come from the germline V gene (reference sequence). The CDR3 covers 16 residues. With 4 bases removed from V and 2 bases from J, the gap between germline ends came to 18 bases. CDR3 DNA: TGCAGTGCTACACCCCCCTCGGGACGGACCTACAATGAGCAGTTCTTC. It encodes CSATPPSGRTYNEQFF.

This clonotype has ten or more counts. The chain uses TRBV20-1 and TRBJ2-3, with TRBD2 identical over 10 bases. There are 15 residues in the CDR3. Germline V gene lookup returns CDR1 DFQATT and CDR2 SNEGSKA (reference sequence). The J segment lost 2 bases and the V segment lost 2 bases, leaving 4 bases of the junction unmatched. CDR3 amino acids: CSARRLAGSTDTQYF. The CDR3 DNA is TGCAGTGCTAGAAGACTAGCGGGTTCCACAGATACGCAGTATTTT.

This clonotype was counted only a few times. This chain joins TRBV15 and TRBJ2-7; 11 nucleotides agree with TRBD1. From germline, CDR1 is LNHNV and CDR2 YYDKDF (reference sequence). The ends lost 0 bases at V and 5 bases at J; junction bases unmatched: 3. This CDR3 region has 15 residues. The CDR3, as DNA: TGTGCCACCAGCAGAGAGGTGGGACAGGGGGACGAGCAGTACTTC. Residues: CATSREVGQGDEQYF.

This clonotype has ten or more counts. This chain joins TRBV10-3 and TRBJ2-1; perhaps D is TRBD1 or TRBD2 (7 bases each). Deletions cut 5 bases from V and 3 bases from J, with 14 bases between. Germline V CDR1 and CDR2: ENHRY, SYGVKD. This CDR3 has 15 amino acids. CDR3 loop: CAISQGGDSYNEQFF. The CDR3 DNA is TGTGCCATCAGTCAGGGGGGGGACAGCTACAATGAGCAGTTCTTC.